A single sample is the source of the 15 T cell receptor beta chains below, sequenced in a study of T-cell memory formation after mild COVID-19. TCRdb reprocessed the 5' RACE reads with MiXCR, giving one entry per CDR3 protein. The sample carries 400,000 to 550,000 distinct CDR3 sequences, around 27% recorded once. The specimen was PBMCs or a T cell subset sorted from them (not recorded which). Receptors originate from an adult woman who had mild COVID-19 (a few samples of this study predate the infection). Cell type and time point are not known.

The chain recombines TRBV5-6 with TRBJ2-1; 9 bases agree with TRBD2. This CDR3 contains 15 residues. Losses at the gene ends were 2 bases for V and 7 bases for J; bases not matched to a gene: 7. Germline assignment: CDR1 SGHDT and CDR2 YYEEEE. The CDR3 nucleotides read TGTGCCAGCAGCTTATCTAGCGGGGTGTTAAATGAGCAGTTCTTC. Encoded protein: CASSLSSGVLNEQFF. Full variable domain (missing parts from reference TRBV5-6 and TRBJ2-1): DAGVTQSPTHLIKTRGQQVTLRCSPKSGHDTVSWYQQALGQGPQFIFQYYEEEERQRGNFPDRFSGHQFPNYSSELNVNALLLGDSALYLCASSLSSGVLNEQFFGPGTRLTVL.

This clonotype was seen at least ten times. The chain couples TRBV20-1 to TRBJ2-3; D gene unclear. V lost 3 bases and J lost 0, with 13 bases in between. There are 15 residues in the CDR3. From germline, CDR1 is DFQATT and CDR2 SNEGSKA (reference sequence). CDR3 sequence reads: CSARATGTSTDTQYF. The CDR3 region has the DNA TGCAGTGCTAGGGCGACTGGAACGAGCACAGATACGCAGTATTTT.

A few counts support this clonotype. At one of its ends the junction is not consistent with the germline gene, which may arise from a read error. The chain couples TRBV7-7 to TRBJ2-5; tentatively, D is TRBD1 (6 bases). The CDR3 sequence is 15 residues long. CDR1 and CDR2 (germline): SSHAT, FNYEAQ (reference sequence). CDR3 sequence: CASSLKGQPVETQYF. In DNA form, the CDR3 reads TGTGCTAGCAGCCTCAAAGGACAGCCGGTCGAGACCCAGTACTTC.

This clonotype was seen only a few times. The gene calls are TRBV19 and TRBJ1-5; D unclear. Germline V gene lookup returns CDR1 LNHDA and CDR2 SQIVND (reference sequence). The CDR3 has 14 residues. V dropped 6 bases and J dropped 7 bases, with 16 bases sitting between them. The CDR3 DNA reads TGTGCCAGTAGCCCGGATGCAGCCGGGCAGCCCCAGCATTTT. Encoded protein: CASSPDAAGQPQHF.

Worth noting for this clonotype: A read error may produce the germline difference seen at one junction end. This CDR3 reads CASSYDFRVPSF. CDR3 DNA sequence: TGTGCCAGCAGTTACGATTTTAGAGTTCCATCCTTT. The chain has TRBV6-2 or TRBV6-3 and TRBJ1-1; D uncertain. The germline V gene has CDR1 MNHEY and CDR2 SVGEGT. CDR3 length: 12 residues.

V gene TRBV5-4 combines with J gene TRBJ1-2; D is undetermined. V was pared by 7 bases and J by 2 bases, with 9 bases between. Germline assignment: CDR1 SGHNT and CDR2 YYREEE (reference sequence). There are 12 residues in the CDR3. CDR3 DNA sequence: TGTGCCAGCGGGTCGGGGAACTATGGCTACACCTTC. Translating gives CASGSGNYGYTF.

V gene TRBV10-2 combines with J gene TRBJ2-2; maybe TRBD2 (6 bases). The CDR3 length is 15 residues. The germline CDR1 and CDR2 sequences are WSHSY and SAAADI. V was clipped by 8 bases and J by 3 bases, with 16 bases between them. In DNA form, the CDR3 reads TGCGCCAGCGAGACTAGGCGGGTGGACACCGGGGAGCTGTTTTTT. It specifies CASETRRVDTGELFF.

The chain links TRBV4-2 to TRBJ2-7; D is perhaps TRBD1 (5 bases). V dropped 2 bases and J dropped 0 bases, with 11 bases sitting between them. This CDR3 comprises 15 residues. The V gene's germline CDR1 is LGHNA and CDR2 YNFKEQ. The CDR3 coding sequence is TGTGCCAGCAGCCAAATAGTCGACAGCTCCTACGAGCAGTACTTC. This encodes CASSQIVDSSYEQYF.

This clonotype showed up just a few times. The chain joins TRBV20-1 to TRBJ1-1, with 7 bases that match TRBD1. The CDR3 extends over 11 amino acids. V trimming: 5 bases; J trimming: 5 bases; junction bases outside the gene matches: 2. Germline CDR1 reads DFQATT; CDR2 reads SNEGSKA (reference sequence). CDR3 coding DNA: TGCAGTGCTCCACAGGGGACTGAAGCTTTCTTT. Protein product: CSAPQGTEAFF.

The rearrangement uses TRBV7-9 and TRBJ2-3; D perhaps matches TRBD1 (6 bases). There are 14 residues in the CDR3. V lost 5 bases, J lost 7 bases, and 16 bases lay in between. Germline lookup yields CDR1 SEHNR and CDR2 FQNEAQ (reference sequence). The CDR3 is CASSPQGIGYTQYF. CDR3 sequence (DNA): TGTGCCAGCAGCCCTCAGGGGATAGGGTATACGCAGTATTTT.

There are a few counts of this clonotype. V and J are TRBV12-3 or TRBV12-4 and TRBJ1-4; the D gene is possibly TRBD1 (5 bases). This CDR3 contains 13 residues. Trimming left V 9 bases short and J 8 bases short, with 16 bases between. The CDR3 loop reads CASTGTEQEKLFF. CDR3 in DNA: TGTGCCAGTACCGGGACCGAACAAGAAAAACTGTTTTTT.

The J gene is TRBJ1-6, the V gene TRBV15, with 8 bases aligning to TRBD1. The V and J ends lost 6 bases and 4 bases, in that order; junction bases with no gene match: 2. The CDR3 runs 14 residues. Germline V lookup: CDR1 LNHNV, CDR2 YYDKDF (reference sequence). CDR3 nucleotides: TGTGCCACCAGGGACAGGGATTATAATTCACCCCTCCACTTT. Its protein is CATRDRDYNSPLHF. The whole variable domain, filled in from reference TRBV15 and TRBJ1-6, reads DAMVIQNPRYQVTQFGKPVTLSCSQTLNHNVMYWYQQKSSQAPKLLFHYYDKDFNNEADTPDNFQSRRPNTSFCFLDIRSPGLGDTAMYLCATRDRDYNSPLHFGNGTRLTVT.

This clonotype was counted between two and nine times. The CDR3 protein is CASSPPGAMETQYF. The CDR3 nucleotides read TGTGCCAGCTCACCACCGGGGGCAATGGAGACCCAGTACTTC. The chain links TRBV18 to TRBJ2-5, with a possible D match to TRBD1 (6 bases). Between the trimmed V and J ends, which lost 0 bases and 5 bases, there was a span of 10 bases. Germline assignment: CDR1 KGHSH and CDR2 LQKENI. The CDR3 length is 14 residues.

The chain links TRBV24-1 to TRBJ1-2; no firm D call. This CDR3 has 13 residues. CDR1 is KGHDR, CDR2 SFDVKD, per germline. Trimming removed 4 bases from V and 4 bases from J, with 9 bases in between. CDR3: CATSDRYFYGYTF. CDR3 bases: TGTGCCACCAGTGACCGCTACTTCTATGGCTACACCTTC.

The J gene is TRBJ2-3, the V gene TRBV12-3 or TRBV12-4, with D possibly matching TRBD2 (5 bases). This CDR3 region has 14 residues. V was trimmed by 3 bases and J by 3 bases, leaving 10 bases between them. CDR3 nucleotides: TGTGCCAGCAGTTTTCGTTCGGGGACAGATACGCAGTATTTT. Translating gives CASSFRSGTDTQYF.